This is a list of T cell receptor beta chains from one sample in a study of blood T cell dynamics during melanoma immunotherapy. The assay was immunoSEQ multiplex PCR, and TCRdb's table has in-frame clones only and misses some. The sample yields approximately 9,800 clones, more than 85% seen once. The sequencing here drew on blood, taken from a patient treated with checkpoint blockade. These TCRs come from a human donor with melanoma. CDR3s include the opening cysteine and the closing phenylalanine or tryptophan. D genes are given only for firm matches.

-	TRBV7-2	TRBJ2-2	CASSRTVLSTGELFF
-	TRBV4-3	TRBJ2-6	CASSQGQAGANVLTF
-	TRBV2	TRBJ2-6	CASSDWSSGANVLTF
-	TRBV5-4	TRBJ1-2	CASSQDSRKKDGYTF
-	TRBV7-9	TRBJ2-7	CASSKDGAYEQYF
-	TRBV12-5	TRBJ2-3	CASGFGGGGRTSTDTQYF
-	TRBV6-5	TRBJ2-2	CASSRGTGELFF
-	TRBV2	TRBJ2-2	CASSAKDGHTGELFF
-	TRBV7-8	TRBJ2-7	CASSLVLQGEQYF
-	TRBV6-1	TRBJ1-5	CASSEGQDQPQHF